The 27 T cell receptor beta chains presented below share a single source sample, sequenced in a study of vaccination and CD4 T cells after COVID-19. Treatment in this sample: roughly 11-day PBMC culture with coronavirus spike peptide pools or control peptides (ViraFEST assay). CD4+ T-cell collection from the unexposed donor predated the COVID-19 pandemic (2011-2018). The Oncomine TCR Beta short-read assay was applied to DNA of cultured CD4+ T cells. From the PCR reads, TCRdb called clonotypes with MiXCR, one entry per CDR3 protein. The sample carries around 10,000 distinct CDR3 sequences, around two fifths recorded once. Their cognate antigens are unknown. Sequenced: CD4+ T cells from blood, cultured in vitro. The receptors were gathered from a human donor in good health.

This sequence joins TRBV12-3 or TRBV12-4 and TRBJ1-1, with D uncertain. The CDR3 length is 13 residues. Trimming removed 2 bases at V and 4 bases at J, with 8 bases between. The CDR3 DNA follows: TGTGCCAGCAGTTTAAACGTCGGCACTGAAGCTTTCTTT. Translation: CASSLNVGTEAFF.

The J gene is TRBJ2-1, the V gene TRBV7-9, with TRBD2 matching 15 bases. Trimming took 5 bases from V and 9 from J; bases not matched to a gene: 8. The CDR3 is 16 amino acids. Germline values: CDR1 SEHNR, CDR2 FQNEAQ (reference sequence). The CDR3, as DNA: TGTGCCAGCAGCCCCCGGACTAGCGGGAGGGCCAGTGAGCAGTTCTTC. It is translated as CASSPRTSGRASEQFF.

This clonotype turned up a few times. Here the CDR3 DNA reads TGTGCCAGCAGCTTAGCGTATAAGATAGGGGGCCGGAACACTGAAGCTTTCTTT. Its protein is CASSLAYKIGGRNTEAFF. The V call is TRBV7-2, the J call TRBJ1-1; the match to TRBD1 covers 7 bases. With 0 bases clipped from V and 1 base from J, the junction kept 11 bases outside the gene matches. Germline V gene data show CDR1 as SGHTA and CDR2 as FQGNSA. The CDR3 runs to 18 residues.

The genes are TRBV20-1 and TRBJ2-4, with no clear D. This CDR3 has 13 residues. From germline, CDR1 is DFQATT and CDR2 SNEGSKA (reference sequence). The V gene lost 5 bases and the J gene lost 0 bases, with 8 bases spanning the gap. The CDR3 is CSARTEAKNIQYF. DNA for the CDR3: TGCAGTGCTCGGACCGAAGCCAAAAACATTCAGTACTTC.

This clonotype has more than one count but fewer than ten. This chain connects TRBV15 to TRBJ1-1; 8 nucleotides align to TRBD1. The J segment lost 4 bases and the V segment lost 0 bases, leaving 10 bases of the junction unmatched. The CDR3 spans 17 residues. Germline V gene sequence: CDR1 LNHNV, CDR2 YYDKDF (reference sequence). This chain's CDR3 is CATSRERAGGRFTEAFF. CDR3 sequence (DNA): TGTGCCACCAGCAGAGAAAGGGCAGGGGGCCGTTTCACTGAAGCTTTCTTT.

Only a few counts were recorded for this clonotype. V gene TRBV7-9 combines with J gene TRBJ1-1; D is possibly TRBD1 (5 bases). The germline V gene has CDR1 SEHNR and CDR2 FQNEAQ (reference sequence). V lost 4 bases to trimming and J lost 1 base, with 7 bases between them. This CDR3 is 13 amino acids long. CDR3 in DNA: TGTGCCAGCAGCTCCAGGGAGAACACTGAAGCTTTCTTT. As protein: CASSSRENTEAFF.

The V and J genes are TRBV2 and TRBJ1-2; D gene unclear. This CDR3 has 12 residues. Per germline, CDR1 SNHLY and CDR2 FYNNEI. V was pared by 7 bases and J by 5 bases, with 11 bases between. DNA for the CDR3: TGTGCCAGCACCCCGGGCTTTTATGGCTACACCTTC. It encodes CASTPGFYGYTF.

This clonotype was observed a single time. This chain links TRBV12-3 or TRBV12-4 with TRBJ2-2, with TRBD2 matching over 7 bases. V lost 6 bases, J lost 0 bases, and 4 bases stayed unmatched. The CDR3 runs to 15 residues. The CDR3 region is CASRSLAANTGELFF. CDR3 nucleotide sequence: TGTGCCAGCAGGTCTCTAGCGGCGAACACCGGGGAGCTGTTTTTT.

The J gene is TRBJ1-6, the V gene TRBV28; 7 bases align to TRBD1. The V gene's germline CDR1 is MDHEN and CDR2 SYDVKM. The trim removed 8 bases at V and 7 bases at J, leaving 11 bases unmatched. The CDR3 consists of 15 residues. The CDR3 spells CASRYSGTENSPLHF. CDR3 sequence (DNA): TGTGCCAGCCGCTATTCCGGGACAGAAAATTCACCCCTCCACTTT.

The chain is built from TRBV6-1 and TRBJ2-2; a weak D match, TRBD2 (5 bases). The CDR3 runs to 16 residues. Germline loops: CDR1 MNHNS, CDR2 SASEGT. Between the trimmed V and J ends, which lost 1 base and 6 bases, there was a span of 15 bases. CDR3 in amino acids: CASSEGSLALSGELFF. For the CDR3, the DNA is TGTGCCAGCAGTGAAGGGTCGCTAGCTTTATCCGGGGAGCTGTTTTTT.

The rearrangement links TRBV28 to TRBJ2-7; D is possibly TRBD2 (5 bases). CDR1 and CDR2 from the germline V gene are MDHEN and SYDVKM. CDR3 size: 12 residues. Deletions cut 3 bases from V and 6 bases from J, with 9 bases between. This chain's CDR3 is CASSFSRGEQYF. CDR3 nucleotide sequence: TGTGCCAGCAGTTTTTCTCGGGGCGAGCAGTACTTC.

The table lists this clonotype with a few counts. This chain links TRBV27 with TRBJ2-3, with D unclear. This CDR3 is 15 amino acids long. Germline V gives CDR1 MNHEY, CDR2 SMNVEV (reference sequence). V lost 3 bases and J lost 0, with 10 bases in between. CDR3 DNA sequence: TGTGCCAGCAGTTTTCTCTGGGATAGCACAGATACGCAGTATTTT. Amino acid sequence: CASSFLWDSTDTQYF.

This clonotype was counted only a few times. The chain has TRBV6-1 and TRBJ1-1; no firm D call. The CDR3 loop spans 17 amino acids. Germline CDR1 reads MNHNS; CDR2 reads SASEGT. V was clipped by 6 bases and J by 8 bases, with 28 bases between them. CDR3 nucleotides: TGTGCCAGCAGCCTAAACCCGGGGTTAGGGCCCAGAAACGAAGCTTTCTTT. As protein: CASSLNPGLGPRNEAFF.

The J gene is TRBJ2-3, the V gene TRBV10-3; no clear D gene. The CDR3 has 15 residues. V was shortened by 0 bases and J by 6 bases, with 13 bases between the two germline ends. CDR1 ENHRY and CDR2 SYGVKD come from the germline V gene. The CDR3 sequence is CAISESGSEVDTQYF. The CDR3 DNA is TGTGCCATCAGTGAGTCTGGTTCAGAGGTCGATACGCAGTATTTT.

This clonotype has a single count. The rearrangement joins TRBV6-1 to TRBJ2-3; 7 positions agree with TRBD1. Germline assignment: CDR1 MNHNS and CDR2 SASEGT. The CDR3 totals 12 residues. The J segment lost 3 bases and the V segment lost 6 bases, leaving 0 bases of the junction unmatched. The CDR3 nucleotides read TGTGCCAGCAGGGACAGGACAGATACGCAGTATTTT. Translating gives CASRDRTDTQYF.

This chain uses TRBV5-5 with TRBJ2-1; the D is unclear. The CDR3 covers 12 residues. The ends were cut back, 1 base at V and 7 bases at J, with 6 bases in the middle. Germline CDR1 and CDR2: SGHKS and YYEKEE (reference sequence). CDR3 amino acids: CASSLRPNEQFF. CDR3 coding DNA: TGTGCCAGCAGCTTGAGGCCGAATGAGCAGTTCTTC.

The table lists this clonotype with a few counts. V and J are TRBV6-4 and TRBJ1-2, with 7 bases aligning to TRBD1. This CDR3 has 17 amino acids. In germline, CDR1 is MRHNA, CDR2 SNTAGT. V lost 5 bases, J lost 4 bases, and 16 bases stayed unmatched. Written as DNA, the CDR3 is TGTGCCAGCAGTCCATACGTGAACAGGGGAACCTTCTATGGCTACACCTTC. Protein: CASSPYVNRGTFYGYTF.

CDR3 nucleotides: TGCGCCAGCAGCTTACCCCCGGGGGCTTACTACAATGAGCAGTTCTTC. Its protein is CASSLPPGAYYNEQFF. The chain couples TRBV5-1 to TRBJ2-1, with D perhaps matching TRBD1 or TRBD2 (6 bases each). This CDR3 has 16 residues. With 2 bases removed from V and 3 bases from J, the gap between germline ends came to 15 bases. Germline CDR1 is SGHRS and CDR2 is YFSETQ.

DNA of the CDR3: TGTGCCAGTAGTAAATACAGGGGGCAGGAGACCCAGTACTTC. Encoded protein: CASSKYRGQETQYF. The rearrangement uses TRBV19 and TRBJ2-5, with 9 bases that match TRBD1. CDR3 size: 14 residues. With V trimmed by 4 bases and J by 5 bases, 5 bases remained unmatched. The germline CDR1 and CDR2 sequences are LNHDA and SQIVND (reference sequence).

The CDR3 DNA sequence: TGTGCCAGCAGCCCCCCAGGAGGGAGCGCTGAAGCTTTCTTT. Amino acid sequence: CASSPPGGSAEAFF. This sequence joins TRBV6-1 and TRBJ1-1, with D hard to call. This CDR3 region has 14 residues. Germline values: CDR1 MNHNS, CDR2 SASEGT. V was pared by 6 bases and J by 6 bases, with 17 bases between.

The rearrangement links TRBV30 to TRBJ2-7; D remains unclear. The CDR3 covers 13 residues. The germline V gene encodes CDR1 GTSNPN and CDR2 SVGIG (reference sequence). V gave up 4 bases and J gave up 2 bases, with 12 bases separating them. DNA of the CDR3: TGTGCCTGGAACTCCAGAAGCCCCTACGAGCAGTACTTC. Protein: CAWNSRSPYEQYF.

The V gene is TRBV10-3, the J gene TRBJ2-3, with TRBD2 matching 12 bases. Germline-derived CDR1 and CDR2 are ENHRY and SYGVKD. V gave up 4 bases and J gave up 2 bases; unmatched junction bases: 4. The CDR3 extends over 16 amino acids. CDR3 DNA sequence: TGTGCCATCAGTGGACTAGCGGGGGCCCACACAGATACGCAGTATTTT. Protein sequence: CAISGLAGAHTDTQYF.

The table lists this clonotype with a few counts. CDR3 nucleotides: TGCAGTGCTAGTCTTGGGCTAGCGGGGTTTTATGAGCAGTTCTTC. The encoded protein is CSASLGLAGFYEQFF. The chain links TRBV20-1 to TRBJ2-1; the match to TRBD2 covers 9 bases. This CDR3 spans 15 amino acids. Germline CDR1 and CDR2: DFQATT and SNEGSKA (reference sequence). The J segment lost 8 bases and the V segment lost 3 bases, leaving 11 bases of the junction unmatched.

The chain recombines TRBV6-5 with TRBJ2-2; D is unresolved. The CDR3 spans 16 residues. Trimming took off 2 bases at V and 1 base at J, with 11 bases between the two ends. Germline V gene sequence: CDR1 MNHEY, CDR2 SVGAGI. The DNA for the CDR3 is TGTGCCAGCAGTTACGACGAGCCGAGGAACACCGGGGAGCTGTTTTTT. Protein product: CASSYDEPRNTGELFF.

This clonotype has only a few counts. The rearrangement joins TRBV4-3 to TRBJ1-2; 8 positions agree with TRBD1. The CDR3 runs to 15 residues. Losses at the gene ends were 0 bases for V and 7 bases for J; bases not matched to a gene: 7. Germline V gene sequence: CDR1 LGHNA, CDR2 YSLEER. The CDR3 DNA reads as TGCGCCAGCAGCCAAGAGAACAGGGGGACGGTTGGCTACACCTTC. Translated: CASSQENRGTVGYTF.

The rearrangement joins TRBV6-9 to TRBJ2-7; D tentatively reads TRBD1 or TRBD2 (6 bases each). The CDR3 has 18 amino acids. Germline-derived CDR1 and CDR2 are MNHGY and SVAAGI. V was pared by 0 bases and J by 3 bases, with 21 bases between. CDR3 in amino acids: CASSYSKARGRKYYEQYF. The CDR3 bases are TGTGCCAGCAGTTATTCGAAAGCTCGGGGGCGGAAGTACTACGAGCAGTACTTC.

This clonotype turned up a few times. This sequence joins TRBV19 and TRBJ2-1; 7 nucleotides line up with TRBD2. Germline V gene data show CDR1 as LNHDA and CDR2 as SQIVND (reference sequence). V dropped 3 bases and J dropped 9; count of bases not matched to a gene: 5. The CDR3 has 13 amino acids. CDR3 sequence: CASSMDSGREQFF. In DNA, the CDR3 is TGTGCCAGTAGTATGGATAGCGGGCGTGAGCAGTTCTTC. The full variable domain, with the rest looked up from reference TRBV19 and TRBJ2-1, is DGGITQSPKYLFRKEGQNVTLSCEQNLNHDAMYWYRQDPGQGLRLIYYSQIVNDFQKGDIAEGYSVSREKKESFPLTVTSAQKNPTAFYLCASSMDSGREQFFGPGTRLTVL.